A single T cell receptor (beta chain) is shown here with its context. Its antigen is undetermined. The data were taken from a study of T cells in Graves' hyperthyroidism and ophthalmopathy. General study findings and limits: Among thyroid clonotypes expanded above 0.001, most also appeared in blood.

Germline V gene lookup returns CDR1 GTSNPN and CDR2 SVGIG (reference sequence). Trimming left V 5 bases short and J 2 bases short, with 15 bases between. The CDR3 has 14 amino acids. TCR beta CDR3 regions were amplified from RNA transcripts. When the TCR CDR3 underwent first-round RT-PCR, the HTBI primer set was used. TCRdb called the multiplex PCR reads again in MiXCR, with one record for every CDR3 protein. The sample includes 550,000 to 650,000 distinct CDR3 sequences, about 14% of them seen just once. The source is a woman aged 40 to 55 with Graves' hyperthyroidism. The chain has TRBV30 and TRBJ2-5; D is possibly TRBD1 or TRBD2 (5 bases each). The specimen was blood. This CDR3 reads CAWARWGLQETQYF. In DNA, the CDR3 is TGTGCCTGGGCCCGGTGGGGGTTGCAAGAGACCCAGTACTTC.